These 28 T cell receptor beta chains originate from one sample sequenced in a study of T cells expressing NK-cell markers. After re-calling the 5' RACE reads, TCRdb lists one entry per CDR3 protein, DNA absent. The listing contains roughly 180,000 distinct CDR3 sequences. Sequenced sample: blood T cells: a sorted CD56 or NKG2C T cell subset, CD4+ or CD8+ T cells, or bulk PBMC T cells (not recorded which). The receptors originated from a man aged 18 to 70 in good health.

This chain uses TRBV4-1 with TRBJ2-5; TCRdb reports TRBD2, a call that lacks DNA to check it against. CDR1 and CDR2 from the germline V gene are MGHRA and YSYEKL. CDR3 length: 16 residues. CDR3 in amino acids: CASSQGPGTSQETQYF.

This chain uses TRBV11-2 with TRBJ2-7; TCRdb reports TRBD1, a call that lacks DNA to check it against. The CDR3 has 15 residues. Germline V gene lookup returns CDR1 SGHAT and CDR2 FQNNGV. This CDR3 reads CASSLAPDRAYEQYF.

The chain couples TRBV27 to TRBJ2-7; TCRdb selects TRBD2, and the lack of DNA leaves this call unchecked. The CDR3 is made up of 14 amino acids. Germline assignment: CDR1 MNHEY and CDR2 SMNVEV (reference sequence). CDR3 amino acids: CASSRLAGVYEQYF.

The chain employs TRBV7-6 and TRBJ2-7; TCRdb selects TRBD1, and the lack of DNA leaves this call unchecked. Germline V gene data show CDR1 as SGHVS and CDR2 as FNYEAQ. The CDR3 contains 11 residues. CDR3 amino acids: CASGGGGEQYF.

This chain uses TRBV6-5 with TRBJ2-3; the D call of TRBD2 rests on TCRdb alone, since no DNA is present to check it. The CDR3 runs 16 residues. Germline V gene sequence: CDR1 MNHEY, CDR2 SVGAGI. The CDR3 spells CASSSLLAGSTDTQYF.

The chain couples TRBV19 to TRBJ2-2; the D call of TRBD2 rests on TCRdb alone, since no DNA is present to check it. CDR1 LNHDA and CDR2 SQIVND come from the germline V gene (reference sequence). The CDR3 length is 14 residues. CDR3 loop: CATWDSGGTGELFF.

The gene calls are TRBV7-7 and TRBJ1-5; TCRdb designates TRBD1, a call that cannot be tested without DNA. Germline loops: CDR1 SSHAT, CDR2 FNYEAQ (reference sequence). This CDR3 is 16 amino acids long. The CDR3 is CASSLDGRDRGQPQHF.

The chain has TRBV7-9 and TRBJ2-5; TCRdb designates TRBD2, a call that cannot be tested without DNA. Per the germline V gene, CDR1 is SEHNR and CDR2 is FQNEAQ (reference sequence). The CDR3 runs to 14 residues. The CDR3 spells CASLATSGGETQYF.

The chain couples TRBV7-9 to TRBJ2-1; absent DNA, TCRdb's TRBD1 call cannot be checked. Germline V lookup: CDR1 SEHNR, CDR2 FQNEAQ (reference sequence). The CDR3 has 16 amino acids. The chain's CDR3 is CASSLGLRGTYNEQFF.

The V gene is TRBV19, the J gene TRBJ1-5. Germline CDR1 reads LNHDA; CDR2 reads SQIVND (reference sequence). This CDR3 comprises 17 residues. The CDR3 spells CASSIDHLDFSNQPQHF.

The chain recombines TRBV6-1 with TRBJ2-5; there is no DNA to check the TCRdb D call of TRBD2. CDR3 length: 15 amino acids. CDR1 is MNHNS, CDR2 SASEGT, per germline. The CDR3 here is CASSEGAGGQETQYF.

This chain links TRBV27 with TRBJ2-5; TCRdb calls TRBD2, which cannot be checked without DNA. Germline CDR1 is MNHEY and CDR2 is SMNVEV (reference sequence). This CDR3 has 11 amino acids. The CDR3 loop reads CASSSGPAQYF.

The V and J genes are TRBV19 and TRBJ1-6; with no DNA, the TCRdb D assignment of TRBD1 cannot be verified. Germline V gene lookup returns CDR1 LNHDA and CDR2 SQIVND (reference sequence). The CDR3 has 13 amino acids. CDR3 amino acids: CASSVGATSPLHF.

This sequence joins TRBV7-9 and TRBJ2-7. Per the germline V gene, CDR1 is SEHNR and CDR2 is FQNEAQ (reference sequence). The CDR3 runs 12 residues. The CDR3 is CASSLDNYEQYF.

The rearrangement links TRBV20-1 to TRBJ2-2; TCRdb outputs TRBD2, but without DNA this stays unchecked. This CDR3 is built from 19 residues. Germline CDR1 reads DFQATT; CDR2 reads SNEGSKA (reference sequence). CDR3: CSARDFVGLAGGDPGELFF.

The chain uses TRBV6-6 and TRBJ1-1. CDR3 length equals 14 residues. Per the germline V gene, CDR1 is MNHNY and CDR2 is SVGAGI (reference sequence). CDR3 sequence: CASSYSGYETEAFF.

The rearrangement joins TRBV20-1 to TRBJ2-1; TCRdb's D call of TRBD1 is untestable without DNA. The CDR3 is 15 residues long. Germline V gene data show CDR1 as DFQATT and CDR2 as SNEGSKA (reference sequence). The CDR3 is CSARRDSYLYNEQFF.

V and J are TRBV3-1 and TRBJ2-7; TCRdb selects TRBD1, and the lack of DNA leaves this call unchecked. The V gene's germline CDR1 is LGHDT and CDR2 YNNKEL (reference sequence). CDR3 length: 18 residues. CDR3 region: CASSQDPPRRVSSYEQYF.

This sequence joins TRBV15 and TRBJ1-5; without DNA, the TCRdb call of TRBD1 cannot be checked. CDR1 is LNHNV, CDR2 YYDKDF, per germline (reference sequence). The CDR3 sequence is 14 residues long. CDR3 sequence: CATSNRGLGQPQHF.

This sequence joins TRBV12-3 or TRBV12-4 and TRBJ1-2. The CDR3 consists of 13 residues. CDR3 sequence reads: CASSLMRDYGYTF.

The V and J genes are TRBV27 and TRBJ1-1. The germline V gene encodes CDR1 MNHEY and CDR2 SMNVEV (reference sequence). The CDR3 is 13 amino acids. The CDR3 loop is CASRRYQNTEAFF.

The rearrangement uses TRBV5-1 and TRBJ2-3; TCRdb designates TRBD2, a call that cannot be tested without DNA. CDR1 and CDR2 (germline): SGHRS, YFSETQ. The CDR3 has 15 amino acids. CDR3 region: CASGYSGGAADTQYF.

The rearrangement joins TRBV5-1 to TRBJ2-6; checking the TCRdb D call of TRBD1 is not possible without DNA. This CDR3 spans 16 amino acids. Germline V gene lookup returns CDR1 SGHRS and CDR2 YFSETQ. CDR3 in amino acids: CASSARGQAGANVLTF.

CDR3 residues: CASSLLLAGIVWNTGELFF. The chain recombines TRBV7-3 with TRBJ2-2; checking the TCRdb D call of TRBD2 is not possible without DNA. There are 19 residues in the CDR3. CDR1 and CDR2 (germline): SGHTA, FQGTGA.

This rearrangement joins TRBV10-3 to TRBJ2-3; the D gene TCRdb calls, TRBD1, cannot be checked with no DNA. Looked up from germline, CDR1 is ENHRY and CDR2 is SYGVKD. The CDR3 has 16 amino acids. CDR3 sequence reads: CAISEVWGPSTDTQYF.

The rearrangement uses TRBV25-1 and TRBJ2-7. This CDR3 is 11 amino acids long. Germline-derived CDR1 and CDR2 are MGHDK and SYGVNS. The CDR3 here is CASILGNEQYF.

The rearrangement links TRBV6-5 to TRBJ1-2. This CDR3 is 15 amino acids long. Germline values: CDR1 MNHEY, CDR2 SVGAGI. CDR3 sequence: CASSYSEGGIYGYTF.

The chain recombines TRBV15 with TRBJ2-5; checking the TCRdb D call of TRBD2 is not possible without DNA. CDR1 is LNHNV and CDR2 is YYDKDF in the germline V gene (reference sequence). This CDR3 region has 15 residues. The CDR3 region is CATSGTSGAGETQYF.